This T cell receptor (beta chain) was sequenced in a study of vaccination and CD4 T cells after COVID-19. Regarding the study as a whole: The appearance of a median approximately 90% of reactive clones in convalescent patients occurred only post-vaccination.

The Oncomine TCR Beta short-read assay sequenced DNA from cultured CD4+ T cells. A single record per CDR3 protein comes from TCRdb applying MiXCR to the PCR reads. The sample yields under 15,000 distinct CDR3 sequences, about two fifths seen once. The treatment here: approximately nine-day PBMC culture with coronavirus spike peptide pools or control peptides (ViraFEST assay). Antigen-specific T cells were expanded with peptide pools by ViraFEST, and TCRs were then sequenced. The authors replaced half the medium with fresh IL-2 medium on days 3 and 7. As to this clonotype: Its specificity is not known.

The material was CD4+ T cells from blood, cultured in vitro, obtained before SARS-CoV-2 vaccination. This TCR was recovered from a human donor who had recovered from COVID-19.

DNA of the CDR3: TGTGCCAGCAGCTTGGCACAGGGGTCAGGGGAGACCCAGTACTTC. This translates into CASSLAQGSGETQYF. V is TRBV11-3 and J is TRBJ2-5; TRBD1 matches 7 bases. J was trimmed by 5 bases and V by 3 bases; bases with no gene match: 9. The CDR3 has 15 amino acids. Germline lookup yields CDR1 SGHNT and CDR2 YENEEA.